This record concerns one T cell receptor beta chain sequence. Some clones are missing from TCRdb's copy, which holds only in-frame ones; the method was immunoSEQ multiplex PCR. The repertoire holds roughly 48,000 clones, around 90% seen once, with 0.95% to 1.5% in the top ten. Germline-derived CDR1 and CDR2 are LGHNA and YNFKEQ. There are 17 residues in the CDR3. V dropped 1 base and J dropped 0 bases, with 10 bases sitting between them. This record belongs to a study of T cell changes during pregnancy in multiple sclerosis. V usage is TRBV4-2 and J usage is TRBJ2-6, with D perhaps TRBD2 (5 bases). The sequences come from CD4+ T cells from peripheral blood mononuclear cells, collected in the second trimester of pregnancy. The source is a female donor with multiple sclerosis, enrolled in a pregnancy study. This CDR3 is CASSQGGRISGANVLTF. CDR3 coding DNA: TGTGCCAGCAGCCAAGGCGGGCGGATCTCTGGGGCCAACGTCCTGACTTTC.